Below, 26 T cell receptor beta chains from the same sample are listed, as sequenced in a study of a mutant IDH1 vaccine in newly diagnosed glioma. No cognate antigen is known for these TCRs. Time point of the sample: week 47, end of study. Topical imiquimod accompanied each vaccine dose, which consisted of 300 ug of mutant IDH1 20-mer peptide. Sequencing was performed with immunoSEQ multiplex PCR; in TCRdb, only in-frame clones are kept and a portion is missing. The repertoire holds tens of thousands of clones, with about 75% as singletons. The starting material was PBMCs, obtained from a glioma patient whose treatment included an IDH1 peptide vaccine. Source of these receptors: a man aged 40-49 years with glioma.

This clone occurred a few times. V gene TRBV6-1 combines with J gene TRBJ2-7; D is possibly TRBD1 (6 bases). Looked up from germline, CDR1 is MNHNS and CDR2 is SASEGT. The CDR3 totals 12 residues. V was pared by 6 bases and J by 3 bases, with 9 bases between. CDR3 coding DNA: TGTGCCAGCAGCGTACAGGGCTACGAGCAGTACGTC. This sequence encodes CASSVQGYEQYV.

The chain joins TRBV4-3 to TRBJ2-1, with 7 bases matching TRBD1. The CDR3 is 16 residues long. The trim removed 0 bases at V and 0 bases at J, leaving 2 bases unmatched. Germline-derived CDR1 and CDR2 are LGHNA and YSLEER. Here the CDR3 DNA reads TGCGCCAGCAGCCAAGATGGGACAGTCTCCTACAATGAGCAGTTCTTC. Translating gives CASSQDGTVSYNEQFF.

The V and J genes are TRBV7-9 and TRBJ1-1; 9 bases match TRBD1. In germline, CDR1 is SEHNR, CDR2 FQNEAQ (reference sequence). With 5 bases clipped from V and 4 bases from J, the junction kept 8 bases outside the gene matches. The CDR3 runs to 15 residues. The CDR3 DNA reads TGTGCCAGCAGCCCCACGACAGGGGGATCCACTGAAGCTTTCTTT. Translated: CASSPTTGGSTEAFF.

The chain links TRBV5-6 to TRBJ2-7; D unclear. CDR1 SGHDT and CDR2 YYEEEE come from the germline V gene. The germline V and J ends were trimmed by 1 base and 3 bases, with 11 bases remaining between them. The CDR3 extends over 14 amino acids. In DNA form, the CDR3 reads TGTGCCAGCAGCTTGTATACCAAGAGCTACGAGCAGTACGTC. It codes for CASSLYTKSYEQYV.

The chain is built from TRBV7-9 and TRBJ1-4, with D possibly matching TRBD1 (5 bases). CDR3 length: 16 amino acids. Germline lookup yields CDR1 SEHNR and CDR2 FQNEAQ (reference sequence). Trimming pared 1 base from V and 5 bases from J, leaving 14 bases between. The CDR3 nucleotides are TGTGCCAGCAGCTTAGGTCGGGGGAGAGGGAATGAAAAACTGTTTTTT. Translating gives CASSLGRGRGNEKLFF. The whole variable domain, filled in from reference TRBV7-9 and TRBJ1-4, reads DTGVSQNPRHKITKRGQNVTFRCDPISEHNRLYWYRQTLGQGPEFLTYFQNEAQLEKSRLLSDRFSAERPKGSFSTLEIQRTEQGDSAMYLCASSLGRGRGNEKLFFGSGTQLSVL.

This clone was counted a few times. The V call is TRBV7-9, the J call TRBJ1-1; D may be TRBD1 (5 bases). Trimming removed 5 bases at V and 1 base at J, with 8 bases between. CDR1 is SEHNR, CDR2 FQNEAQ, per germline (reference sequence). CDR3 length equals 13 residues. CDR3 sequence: CASSRGGNTEAFF. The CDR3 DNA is TGTGCCAGCAGCCGTGGGGGGAACACTGAAGCTTTCTTT.

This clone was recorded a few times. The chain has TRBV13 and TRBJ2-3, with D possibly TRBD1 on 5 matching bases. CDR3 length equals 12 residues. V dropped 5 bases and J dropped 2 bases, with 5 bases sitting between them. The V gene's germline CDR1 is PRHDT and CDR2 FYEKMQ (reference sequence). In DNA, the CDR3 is TGTGCCAGCAGCGGACACACAGATACGCAGTATTTT. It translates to CASSGHTDTQYF.

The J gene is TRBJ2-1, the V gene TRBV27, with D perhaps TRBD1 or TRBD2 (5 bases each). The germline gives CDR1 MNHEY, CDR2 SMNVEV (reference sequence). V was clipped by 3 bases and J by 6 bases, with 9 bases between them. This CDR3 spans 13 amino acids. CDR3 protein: CASSLGDLNEQFF. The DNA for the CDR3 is TGTGCCAGCAGTTTGGGGGACCTCAATGAGCAGTTCTTC.

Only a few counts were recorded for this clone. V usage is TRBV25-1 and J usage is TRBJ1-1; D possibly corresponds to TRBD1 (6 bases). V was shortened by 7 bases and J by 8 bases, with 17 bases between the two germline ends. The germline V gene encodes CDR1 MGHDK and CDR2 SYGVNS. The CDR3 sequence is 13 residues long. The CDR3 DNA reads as TGTGCCAGCACTCGAGGGCAGGGGAGAGAAGCTTTCTTT. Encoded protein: CASTRGQGREAFF.

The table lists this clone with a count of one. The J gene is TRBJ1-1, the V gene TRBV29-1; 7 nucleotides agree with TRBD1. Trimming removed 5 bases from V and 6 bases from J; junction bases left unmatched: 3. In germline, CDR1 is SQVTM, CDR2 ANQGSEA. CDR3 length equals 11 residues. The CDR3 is CSVKGAAEAFF. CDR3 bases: TGCAGCGTTAAGGGGGCCGCTGAAGCTTTCTTT.

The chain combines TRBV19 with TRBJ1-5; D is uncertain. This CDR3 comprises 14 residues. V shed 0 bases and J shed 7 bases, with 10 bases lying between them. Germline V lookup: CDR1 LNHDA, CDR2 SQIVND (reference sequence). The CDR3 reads CASSIDSVGQPQHF. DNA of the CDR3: TGTGCCAGTAGTATAGATTCAGTGGGGCAGCCCCAGCATTTT.

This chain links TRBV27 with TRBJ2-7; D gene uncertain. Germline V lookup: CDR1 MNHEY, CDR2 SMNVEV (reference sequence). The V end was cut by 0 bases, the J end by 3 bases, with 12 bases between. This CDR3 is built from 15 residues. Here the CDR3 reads CASSLSLGLGYEQYF. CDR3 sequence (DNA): TGTGCCAGCAGTTTATCCCTGGGCCTAGGCTACGAGCAGTACTTC.

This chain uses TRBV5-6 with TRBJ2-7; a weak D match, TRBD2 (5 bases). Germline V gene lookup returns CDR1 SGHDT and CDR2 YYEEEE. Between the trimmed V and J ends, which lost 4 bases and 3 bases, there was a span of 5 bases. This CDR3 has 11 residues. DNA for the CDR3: TGTGCCAGCAGCAGCGGCTACGAGCAGTACTTC. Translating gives CASSSGYEQYF.

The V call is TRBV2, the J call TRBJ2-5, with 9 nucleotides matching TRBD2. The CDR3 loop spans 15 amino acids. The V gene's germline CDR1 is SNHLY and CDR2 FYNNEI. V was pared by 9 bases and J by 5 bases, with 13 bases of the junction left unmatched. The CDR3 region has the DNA TGTGCCAGTTCCGGGACTAGCAGCCGGGAGGAGACCCAGTACTTC. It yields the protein CASSGTSSREETQYF.

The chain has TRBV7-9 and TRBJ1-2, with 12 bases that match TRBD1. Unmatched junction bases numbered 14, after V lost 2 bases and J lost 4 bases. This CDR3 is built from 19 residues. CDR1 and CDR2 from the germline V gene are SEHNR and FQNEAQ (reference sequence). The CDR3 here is CASSLPPGQGAEGSYGYTF. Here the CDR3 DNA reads TGTGCCAGCAGCTTACCTCCGGGACAGGGGGCCGAAGGGTCCTATGGCTACACCTTC. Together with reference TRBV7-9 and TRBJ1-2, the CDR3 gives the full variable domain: DTGVSQNPRHKITKRGQNVTFRCDPISEHNRLYWYRQTLGQGPEFLTYFQNEAQLEKSRLLSDRFSAERPKGSFSTLEIQRTEQGDSAMYLCASSLPPGQGAEGSYGYTFGSGTRLTVV.

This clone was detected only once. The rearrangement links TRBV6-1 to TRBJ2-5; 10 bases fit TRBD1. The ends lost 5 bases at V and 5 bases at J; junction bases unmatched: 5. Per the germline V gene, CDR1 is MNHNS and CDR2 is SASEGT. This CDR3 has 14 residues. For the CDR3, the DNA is TGTGCCAGCAGTTCGACAGGGGGCGGGGAGACCCAGTACTTC. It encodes CASSSTGGGETQYF.

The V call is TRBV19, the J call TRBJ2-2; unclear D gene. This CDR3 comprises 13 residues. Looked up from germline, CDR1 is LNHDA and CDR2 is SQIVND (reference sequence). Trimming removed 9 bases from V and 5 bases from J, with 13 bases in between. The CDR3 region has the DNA TGTGCCAGCCATCAAGTTGGAACCGGGGAGCTGTTTTTT. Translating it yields CASHQVGTGELFF. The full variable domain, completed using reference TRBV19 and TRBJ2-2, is DGGITQSPKYLFRKEGQNVTLSCEQNLNHDAMYWYRQDPGQGLRLIYYSQIVNDFQKGDIAEGYSVSREKKESFPLTVTSAQKNPTAFYLCASHQVGTGELFFGEGSRLTVL.

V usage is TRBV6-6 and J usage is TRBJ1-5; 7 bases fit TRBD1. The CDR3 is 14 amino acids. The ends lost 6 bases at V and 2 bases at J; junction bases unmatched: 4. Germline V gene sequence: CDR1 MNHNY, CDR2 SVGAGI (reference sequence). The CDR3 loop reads CASRPTGGNQPQHF. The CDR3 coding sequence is TGTGCCAGCAGGCCTACAGGGGGCAATCAGCCCCAGCATTTT.

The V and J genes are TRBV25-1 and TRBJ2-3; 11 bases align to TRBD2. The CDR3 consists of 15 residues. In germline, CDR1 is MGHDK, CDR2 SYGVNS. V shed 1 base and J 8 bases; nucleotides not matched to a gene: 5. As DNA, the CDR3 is TGTGCCAGCAGTGAATTTAGCGGGGGGGTGGGTACGCAGTATTTT. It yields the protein CASSEFSGGVGTQYF. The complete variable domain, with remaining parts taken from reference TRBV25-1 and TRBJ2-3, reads EADIYQTPRYLVIGTGKKITLECSQTMGHDKMYWYQQDPGMELHLIHYSYGVNSTEKGDLSSESTVSRIRTEHFPLTLESARPSHTSQYLCASSEFSGGVGTQYFGPGTRLTVL.

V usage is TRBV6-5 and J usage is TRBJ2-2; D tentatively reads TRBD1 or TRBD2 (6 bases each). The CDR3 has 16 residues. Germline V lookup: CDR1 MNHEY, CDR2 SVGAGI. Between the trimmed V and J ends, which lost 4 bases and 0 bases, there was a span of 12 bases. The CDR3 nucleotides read TGTGCCAGCAGTTTCGGGGGACATTCGAACACCGGGGAGCTGTTTTTT. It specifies CASSFGGHSNTGELFF.

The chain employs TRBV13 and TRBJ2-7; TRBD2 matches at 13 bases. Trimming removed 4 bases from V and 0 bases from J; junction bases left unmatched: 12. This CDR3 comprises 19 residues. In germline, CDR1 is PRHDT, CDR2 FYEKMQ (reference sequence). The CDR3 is CASSWGGLAGEKSSYEQYV. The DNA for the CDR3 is TGTGCCAGCAGCTGGGGTGGACTAGCGGGAGAGAAAAGCTCCTACGAGCAGTACGTC.

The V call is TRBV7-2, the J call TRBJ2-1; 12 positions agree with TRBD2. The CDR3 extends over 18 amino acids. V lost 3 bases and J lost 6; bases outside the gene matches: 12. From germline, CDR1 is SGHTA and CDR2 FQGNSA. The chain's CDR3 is CASSFKGMASGRANEQFF. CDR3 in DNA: TGTGCCAGCAGCTTCAAGGGAATGGCTAGCGGGAGGGCCAATGAGCAGTTCTTC.

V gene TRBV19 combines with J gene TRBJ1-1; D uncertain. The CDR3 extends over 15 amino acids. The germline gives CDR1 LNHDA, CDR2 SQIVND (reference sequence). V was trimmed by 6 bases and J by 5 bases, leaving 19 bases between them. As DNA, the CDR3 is TGTGCCAGTAGGCGGGGTAGTCTAACGTCTACTGAAGCTTTCTTT. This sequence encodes CASRRGSLTSTEAFF.

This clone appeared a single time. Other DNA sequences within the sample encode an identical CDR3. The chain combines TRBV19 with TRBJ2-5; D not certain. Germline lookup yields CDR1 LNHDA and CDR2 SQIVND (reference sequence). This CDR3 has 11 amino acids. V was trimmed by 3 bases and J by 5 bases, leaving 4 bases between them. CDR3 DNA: TGTGCCAGTAGTATCGAGGAGACCCAGTACTTC. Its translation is CASSIEETQYF.

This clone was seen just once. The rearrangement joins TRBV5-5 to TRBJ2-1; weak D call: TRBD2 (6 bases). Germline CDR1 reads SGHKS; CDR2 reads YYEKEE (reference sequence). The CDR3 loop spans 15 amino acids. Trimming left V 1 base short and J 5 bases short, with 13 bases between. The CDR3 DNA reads TGTGCCAGCAGCTTGTTCTCGACTAGAGACAATGAGCAGTTCTTC. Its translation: CASSLFSTRDNEQFF.

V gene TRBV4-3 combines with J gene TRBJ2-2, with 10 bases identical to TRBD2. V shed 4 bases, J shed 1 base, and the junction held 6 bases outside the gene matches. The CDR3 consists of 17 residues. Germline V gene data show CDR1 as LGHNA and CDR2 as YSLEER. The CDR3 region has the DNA TGCGCCAGCAGCCCCTGGACTAGCGGCTTGAACACCGGGGAGCTGTTTTTT. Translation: CASSPWTSGLNTGELFF.